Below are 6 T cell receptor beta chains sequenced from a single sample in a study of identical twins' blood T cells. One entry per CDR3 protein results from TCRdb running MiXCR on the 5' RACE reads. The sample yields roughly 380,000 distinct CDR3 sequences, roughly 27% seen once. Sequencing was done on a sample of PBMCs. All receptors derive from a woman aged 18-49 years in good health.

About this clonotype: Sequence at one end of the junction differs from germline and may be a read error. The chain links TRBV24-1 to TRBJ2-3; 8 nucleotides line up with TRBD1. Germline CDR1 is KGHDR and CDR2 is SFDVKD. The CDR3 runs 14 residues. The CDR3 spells CATNQGQGDSAQDF. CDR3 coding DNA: TGTGCCACCAACCAAGGACAGGGAGACAGCGCGCAGGATTTT.

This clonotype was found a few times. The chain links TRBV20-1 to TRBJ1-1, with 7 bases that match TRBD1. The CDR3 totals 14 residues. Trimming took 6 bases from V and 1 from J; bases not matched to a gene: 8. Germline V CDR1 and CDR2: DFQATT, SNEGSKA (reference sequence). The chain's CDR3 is CSAPRQGRNTEAFF. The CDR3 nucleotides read TGCAGTGCCCCACGACAGGGACGGAACACTGAAGCTTTCTTT.

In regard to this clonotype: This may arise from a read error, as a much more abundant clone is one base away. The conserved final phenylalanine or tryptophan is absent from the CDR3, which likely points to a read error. The CDR3 loop reads CASSQATEAFS. The CDR3 DNA sequence: TGTGCCAGCAGCCAAGCTACTGAAGCTTTCTCT. The gene calls are TRBV3-1 and TRBJ1-1; D gene uncertain. The CDR3 has 11 residues. Trimming cost V 1 base and J 5 bases, with 2 bases left between them. Germline CDR1 LGHDT, CDR2 YNNKEL (reference sequence).

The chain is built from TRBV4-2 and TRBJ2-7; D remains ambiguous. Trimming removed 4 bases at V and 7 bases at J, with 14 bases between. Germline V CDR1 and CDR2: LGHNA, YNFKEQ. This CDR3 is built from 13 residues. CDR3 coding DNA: TGTGCCAGCAGCCCGGACCCGTTCAGAGAGCAGTACTTC. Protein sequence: CASSPDPFREQYF.

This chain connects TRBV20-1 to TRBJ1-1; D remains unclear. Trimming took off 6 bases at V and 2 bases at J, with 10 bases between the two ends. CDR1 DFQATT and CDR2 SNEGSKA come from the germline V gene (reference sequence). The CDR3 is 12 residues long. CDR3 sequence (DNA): TGCAGTGCCGAGGGTTTTAACACTGAAGCTTTCTTT. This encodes CSAEGFNTEAFF.

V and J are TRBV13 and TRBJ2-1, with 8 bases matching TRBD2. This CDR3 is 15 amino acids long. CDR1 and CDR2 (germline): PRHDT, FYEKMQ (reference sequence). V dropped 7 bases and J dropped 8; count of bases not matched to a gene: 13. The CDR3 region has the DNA TGTGCCAGCACCCCCGATCCGGGACTAGTGCATGAGCAGTTCTTC. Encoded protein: CASTPDPGLVHEQFF. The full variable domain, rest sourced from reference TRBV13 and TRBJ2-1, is AAGVIQSPRHLIKEKRETATLKCYPIPRHDTVYWYQQGPGQDPQFLISFYEKMQSDKGSIPDRFSAQQFSDYHSELNMSSLELGDSALYFCASTPDPGLVHEQFFGPGTRLTVL.